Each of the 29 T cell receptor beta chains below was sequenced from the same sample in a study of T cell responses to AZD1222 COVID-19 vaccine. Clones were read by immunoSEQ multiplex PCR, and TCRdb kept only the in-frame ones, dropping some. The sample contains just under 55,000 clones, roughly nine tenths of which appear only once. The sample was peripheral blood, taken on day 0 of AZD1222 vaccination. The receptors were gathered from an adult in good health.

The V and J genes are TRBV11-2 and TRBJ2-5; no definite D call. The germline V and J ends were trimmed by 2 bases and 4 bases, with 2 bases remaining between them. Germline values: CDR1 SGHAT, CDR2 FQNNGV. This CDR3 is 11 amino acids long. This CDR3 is CASSLIETQYF. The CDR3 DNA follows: TGTGCCAGCAGCTTAATAGAGACCCAGTACTTC.

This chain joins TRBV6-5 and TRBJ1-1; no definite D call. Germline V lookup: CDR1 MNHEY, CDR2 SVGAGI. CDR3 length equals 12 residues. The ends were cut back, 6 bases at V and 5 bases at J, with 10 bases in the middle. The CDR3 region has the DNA TGTGCCAGCAGCCCCCAGCATACTGAAGCTTTCTTT. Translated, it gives CASSPQHTEAFF.

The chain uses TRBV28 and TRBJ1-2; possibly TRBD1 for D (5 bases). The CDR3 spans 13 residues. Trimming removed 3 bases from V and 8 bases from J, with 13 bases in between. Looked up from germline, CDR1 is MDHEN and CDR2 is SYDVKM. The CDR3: CASSLGQGGGYTF. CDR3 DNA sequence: TGTGCCAGCAGTTTGGGGCAGGGTGGAGGCTACACCTTC.

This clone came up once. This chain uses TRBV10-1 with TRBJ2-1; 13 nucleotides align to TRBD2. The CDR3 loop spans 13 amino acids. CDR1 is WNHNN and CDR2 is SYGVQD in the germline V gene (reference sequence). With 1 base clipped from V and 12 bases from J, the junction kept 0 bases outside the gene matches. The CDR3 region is CASSEWTSGRQFF. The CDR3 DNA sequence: TGCGCCAGCAGTGAGTGGACTAGCGGGAGGCAGTTCTTC.

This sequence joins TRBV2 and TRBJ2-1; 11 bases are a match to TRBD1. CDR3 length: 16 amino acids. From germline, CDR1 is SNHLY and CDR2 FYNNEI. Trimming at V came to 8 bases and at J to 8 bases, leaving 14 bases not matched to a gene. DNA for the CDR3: TGTGCCAGCGGTTCGGGGTTATGGACAGGGGGCGATGAGCAGTTCTTC. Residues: CASGSGLWTGGDEQFF.

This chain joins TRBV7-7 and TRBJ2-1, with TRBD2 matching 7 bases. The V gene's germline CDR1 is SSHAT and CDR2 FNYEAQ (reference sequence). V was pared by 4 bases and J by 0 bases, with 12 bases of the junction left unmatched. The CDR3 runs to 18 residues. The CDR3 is CASSWKVSGPSSYNEQFF. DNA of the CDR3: TGTGCCAGCAGCTGGAAGGTTAGCGGGCCTAGCTCCTACAATGAGCAGTTCTTC.

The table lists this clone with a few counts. CDR3 nucleotides: TGCAGCGTTTCACCGGGACAGCCTAACTATGGCTACACCTTC. Its protein is CSVSPGQPNYGYTF. The chain is built from TRBV29-1 and TRBJ1-2, with 7 bases lining up with TRBD1. Germline CDR1 is SQVTM and CDR2 is ANQGSEA. The CDR3 has 14 amino acids. The ends lost 5 bases at V and 0 bases at J; junction bases unmatched: 6.

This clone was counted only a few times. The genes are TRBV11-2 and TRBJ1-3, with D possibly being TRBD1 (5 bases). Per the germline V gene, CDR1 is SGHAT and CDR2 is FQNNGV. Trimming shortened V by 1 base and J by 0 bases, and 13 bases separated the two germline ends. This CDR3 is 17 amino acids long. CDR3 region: CASSLVRGSTSGNTIYF. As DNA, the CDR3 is TGTGCCAGCAGCTTAGTTCGGGGCTCAACCTCTGGAAACACCATATATTTT.

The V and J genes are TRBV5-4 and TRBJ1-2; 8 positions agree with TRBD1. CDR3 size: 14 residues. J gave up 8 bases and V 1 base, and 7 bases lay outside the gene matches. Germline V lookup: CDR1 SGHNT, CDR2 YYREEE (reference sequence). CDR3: CASSLFQGARGYTF. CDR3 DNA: TGTGCCAGCAGCTTGTTCCAGGGGGCAAGGGGCTACACCTTC.

This CDR3 reads CASSEKLWGTAQETQYF. The DNA of the CDR3 is TGTGCCAGCAGTGAAAAGTTGTGGGGGACAGCGCAAGAGACCCAGTACTTC. The rearrangement uses TRBV6-1 and TRBJ2-5; 7 bases line up with TRBD1. V was pared by 2 bases and J by 2 bases, with 11 bases of the junction left unmatched. The CDR3 runs to 17 residues. From germline, CDR1 is MNHNS and CDR2 SASEGT.

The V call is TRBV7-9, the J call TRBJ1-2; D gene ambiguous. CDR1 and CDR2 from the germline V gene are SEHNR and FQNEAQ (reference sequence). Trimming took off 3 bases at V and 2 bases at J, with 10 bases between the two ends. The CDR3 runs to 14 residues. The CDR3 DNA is TGTGCCAGCAGCTTCCAGCTTCCAAACTATGGCTACACCTTC. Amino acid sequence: CASSFQLPNYGYTF.

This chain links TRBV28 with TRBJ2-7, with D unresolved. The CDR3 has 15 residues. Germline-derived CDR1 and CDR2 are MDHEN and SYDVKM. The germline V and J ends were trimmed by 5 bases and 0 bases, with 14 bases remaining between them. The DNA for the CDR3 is TGTGCCAGCAGTGACTCGGGCACCCTCTCCTACGAGCAGTACTTC. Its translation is CASSDSGTLSYEQYF.

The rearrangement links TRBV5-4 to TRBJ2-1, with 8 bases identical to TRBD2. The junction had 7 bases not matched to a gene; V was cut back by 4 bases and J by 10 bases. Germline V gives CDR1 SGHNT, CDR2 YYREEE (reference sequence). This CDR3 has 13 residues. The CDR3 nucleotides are TGTGCCAGCAGCCTAGGACTAGCCGACGAGCAGTTCTTC. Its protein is CASSLGLADEQFF.

The CDR3 DNA sequence: TGTGCCAGCACCATAGGGACTACCGGGGCAGATACGCAGTATTTT. This codes for CASTIGTTGADTQYF. The chain carries TRBV6-5 and TRBJ2-3; 7 positions match TRBD2. Germline V lookup: CDR1 MNHEY, CDR2 SVGAGI. With V trimmed by 7 bases and J by 4 bases, 11 bases remained unmatched. The CDR3 is made up of 15 amino acids.

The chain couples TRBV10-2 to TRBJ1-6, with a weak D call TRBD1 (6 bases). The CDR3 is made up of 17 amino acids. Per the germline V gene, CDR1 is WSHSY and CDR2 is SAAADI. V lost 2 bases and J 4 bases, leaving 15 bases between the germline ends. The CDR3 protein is CASSEGGFGGYNSPLHF. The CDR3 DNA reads TGCGCCAGCAGTGAGGGGGGCTTTGGGGGTTATAATTCACCCCTCCACTTT.

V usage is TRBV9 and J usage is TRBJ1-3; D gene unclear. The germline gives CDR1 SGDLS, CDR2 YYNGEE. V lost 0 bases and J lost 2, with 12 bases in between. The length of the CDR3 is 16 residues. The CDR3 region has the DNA TGTGCCAGCAGCGTAGCAGCAGGTGAGGCTGGAAACACCATATATTTT. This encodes CASSVAAGEAGNTIYF.

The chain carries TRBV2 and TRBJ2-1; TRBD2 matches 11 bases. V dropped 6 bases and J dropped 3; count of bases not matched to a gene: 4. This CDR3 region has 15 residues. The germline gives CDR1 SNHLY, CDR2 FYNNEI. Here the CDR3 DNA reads TGTGCCAGCAGAACTAGCGGGAGCATCTACAATGAGCAGTTCTTC. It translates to CASRTSGSIYNEQFF.

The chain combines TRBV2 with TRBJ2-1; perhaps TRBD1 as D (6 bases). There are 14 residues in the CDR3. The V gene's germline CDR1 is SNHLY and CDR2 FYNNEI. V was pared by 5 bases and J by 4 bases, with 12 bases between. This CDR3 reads CASSTWTAYNEQFF. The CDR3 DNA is TGTGCCAGCAGTACTTGGACAGCTTACAATGAGCAGTTCTTC.

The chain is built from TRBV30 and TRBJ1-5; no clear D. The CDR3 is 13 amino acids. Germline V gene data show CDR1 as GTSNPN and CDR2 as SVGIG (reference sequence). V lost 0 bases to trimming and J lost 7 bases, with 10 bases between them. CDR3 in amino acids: CAWSVTGSQPQHF. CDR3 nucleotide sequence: TGTGCCTGGAGTGTAACGGGATCCCAGCCCCAGCATTTT.

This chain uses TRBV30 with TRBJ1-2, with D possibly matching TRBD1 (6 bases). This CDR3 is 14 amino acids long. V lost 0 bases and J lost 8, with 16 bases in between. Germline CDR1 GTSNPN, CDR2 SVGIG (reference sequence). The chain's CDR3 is CAWSVIWGLWGYTF. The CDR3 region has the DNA TGTGCCTGGAGTGTAATTTGGGGGCTGTGGGGCTACACCTTC.

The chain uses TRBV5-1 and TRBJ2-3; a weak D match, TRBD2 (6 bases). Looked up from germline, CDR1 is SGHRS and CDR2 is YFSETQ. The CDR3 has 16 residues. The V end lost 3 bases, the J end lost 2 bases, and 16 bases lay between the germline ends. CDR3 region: CASSWRSGGTTDTQYF. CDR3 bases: TGCGCCAGCAGCTGGAGGTCGGGCGGGACCACAGATACGCAGTATTTT.

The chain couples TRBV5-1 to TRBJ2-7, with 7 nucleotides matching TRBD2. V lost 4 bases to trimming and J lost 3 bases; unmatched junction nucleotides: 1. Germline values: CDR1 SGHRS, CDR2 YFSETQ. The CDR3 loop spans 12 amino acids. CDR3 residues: CASSPGGYEQYF. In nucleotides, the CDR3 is TGCGCCAGCAGCCCGGGAGGCTACGAGCAGTACTTC.

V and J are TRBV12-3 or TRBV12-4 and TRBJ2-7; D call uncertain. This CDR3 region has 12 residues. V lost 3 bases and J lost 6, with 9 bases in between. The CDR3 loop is CASSFQVGEQYF. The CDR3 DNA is TGTGCCAGCAGTTTTCAGGTTGGCGAGCAGTACTTC.

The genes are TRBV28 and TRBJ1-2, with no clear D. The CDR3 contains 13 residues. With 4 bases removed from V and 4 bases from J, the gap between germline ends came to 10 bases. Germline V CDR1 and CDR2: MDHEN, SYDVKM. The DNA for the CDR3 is TGTGCCAGCAGTTCAGGCGTCCGCTATGGCTACACCTTC. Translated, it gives CASSSGVRYGYTF.

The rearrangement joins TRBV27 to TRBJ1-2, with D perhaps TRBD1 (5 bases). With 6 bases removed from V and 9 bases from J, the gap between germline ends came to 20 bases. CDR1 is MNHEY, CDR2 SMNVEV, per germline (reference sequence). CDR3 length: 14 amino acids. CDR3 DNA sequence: TGTGCCAGCAGGCCCCGGGACGCCGTTTTGCGCTACACCTTC. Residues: CASRPRDAVLRYTF.

The CDR3 DNA follows: TGTGCCAGCAGCTTAAGGGCTAGCGGGAGAGGGTCGGATACGCAGTATTTT. Amino acids: CASSLRASGRGSDTQYF. The chain couples TRBV13 to TRBJ2-3; 10 bases match TRBD2. From germline, CDR1 is PRHDT and CDR2 FYEKMQ (reference sequence). J was trimmed by 6 bases and V by 2 bases; bases with no gene match: 11. This CDR3 spans 17 amino acids.

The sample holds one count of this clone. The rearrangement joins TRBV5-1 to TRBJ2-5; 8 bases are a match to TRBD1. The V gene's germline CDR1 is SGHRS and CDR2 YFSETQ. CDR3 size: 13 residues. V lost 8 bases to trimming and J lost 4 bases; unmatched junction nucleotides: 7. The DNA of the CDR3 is TGCGCCAGGGACAGGGTCAGGGGAGAGACCCAGTACTTC. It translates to CARDRVRGETQYF.

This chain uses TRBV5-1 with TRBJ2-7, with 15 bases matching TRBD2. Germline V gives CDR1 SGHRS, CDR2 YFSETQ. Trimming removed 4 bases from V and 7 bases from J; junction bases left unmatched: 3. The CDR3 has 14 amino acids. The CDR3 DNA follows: TGCGCCAGCAGCACAGGACTAGCGGGAGGGGAGCAGTACTTC. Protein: CASSTGLAGGEQYF.

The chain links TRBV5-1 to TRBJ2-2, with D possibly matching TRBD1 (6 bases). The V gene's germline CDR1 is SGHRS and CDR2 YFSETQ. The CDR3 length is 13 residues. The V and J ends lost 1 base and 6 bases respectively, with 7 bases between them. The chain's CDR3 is CASSLQGPGELFF. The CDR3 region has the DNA TGCGCCAGCAGCTTGCAGGGGCCCGGGGAGCTGTTTTTT.